This entry describes one TCR beta chain. Its antigen is not yet known. No base-level quality is on record; no much larger clone is a single base apart. The data are from a study of blood T cell repertoires in COVID-19 (dated by TCRdb to the early 2020s). At the level of the whole study: Samples covering the acute and convalescent phases of COVID-19 were provided by collaborators in the United States, Italy and Spain. The material from the prospective study consisted of cDNA or gDNA derived from T cells, B-cell-depleted T cells, or PBMCs. The dataset comprised deeply sampled blood TCRbeta repertoires from subjects exposed to, actively infected with, or recovered from COVID-19. A freely available public database, intended as a resource for researchers studying the immune response to SARS-CoV-2, is where the repertoires were released. The samples were drawn from two sources: the first 160 participants of the ongoing ImmuneRACE study, and fewer than 1,500 subjects contributed by 6 global collaborators. The sample metadata nearly always contained a de-identified subject ID, COVID-19 status, age in years and sex. Where available, HLA class I and class II types were taken from metadata supplied by the sample provider and were not determined by assay-based typing.

Study-level results and caveats: How much clinical and demographic metadata was included differed by source and by participant, and the metadata was provided uncurated.

The collaborating institutions used their own protocols to collect whole blood in K2EDTA tubes. For TCRbeta analysis, collaborators shipped samples as frozen whole blood, isolated PBMCs, or DNA extracted from either of those sample types. The immunoSEQ Assay, a bias-controlled multiplex PCR, was used to amplify TCRbeta CDR3 regions from genomic DNA. As for how the authors treated the data: Within the assay, amplification of reference gene primers was used to estimate how many nucleated cells each sample contained. Sequence reads were collapsed and filtered to measure the absolute abundance of every unique TCRbeta CDR3 rearrangement. Productive Simpson clonality was computed per sample as the square root of Simpson's diversity index over productive rearrangements. TCRdb re-hosts the immuneACCESS table, in-frame sequences only. Its copies lack some clones; in the studies checked, an unresolved V gene accounts for under half of them, and the cause for the rest is not known. The V and J calls and clone size were taken over from that table, and D and trimming were inferred from the DNA. In all, the sample holds about 130,000 clones, and roughly four fifths of those were seen once. The top ten clones comprise 5.5% of the sample.

CDR1 and CDR2 were assigned from the germline V gene as SGHTA and FQGNSA. The trim is 5 bases for V and 1 base for J, with a gap of 6 bases between the germline ends. The CDR3 runs 13 amino acids, cysteine and phenylalanine included. The sequence is cut down to CDR3 DNA, 39 bases in frame from base 1. The sequence is built from TRBV7-2 and TRBJ2-1, with no reliable assignment of the D segment. The TCR comes from a man aged 55 to 70 with acute or convalescent COVID-19. Sequenced: peripheral blood. This receptor has the CDR3 CASSRQSYNEQFF. The DNA reads as follows: TGTGCCAGCAGCCGACAATCCTACAATGAGCAGTTCTTC.